This TCR beta chain was identified during a study of cytomegalovirus exposure and HLA in healthy donors. Overall study: Samples from HLA-typed donors yielded some 85 million unique TCRs in an early data release. Study observations and caveats: As was reported, the classifier diagnosed cytomegalovirus status with high specificity and sensitivity. An analysis done earlier found most TCR beta V segments productive about 87% or about 30% of the time.

This clone was seen once. Its cognate antigen is unknown. The PCR had 60 Vbeta and 13 Jbeta primers. The protocol was immunoSEQ multiplex PCR, while the TCRdb copy is restricted to in-frame clones and leaves out a portion. The sample contains 100,000 or so clones, around 80% of which appear only once. Germline V lookup: CDR1 MDHEN, CDR2 SYDVKM. The CDR3 totals 15 residues. V was cut by 5 bases and J by 0 bases, with 11 bases left in between. The sequence was obtained from a man aged 25-40 years in good health and CMV-seronegative. Specimen: PBMCs. The chain links TRBV28 to TRBJ1-5; D is possibly TRBD1 (5 bases). The CDR3 is CASSEDSYSNQPQHF. CDR3 DNA: TGTGCCAGCAGTGAAGACAGCTATAGCAATCAGCCCCAGCATTTT.